A single sample is the source of the 27 T cell receptor beta chains below, sequenced in a study of blood T cells in healthy people across ages. A sample-barcoded 5' primer and a J-beta primer mix were used in a second PCR of about 7 to 12 cycles. TCRdb re-analysed the 5' RACE reads in MiXCR, keeping a single row per CDR3 protein. The sample lists more than 650,000 distinct CDR3 sequences, about a fifth occurring once. The specimen sequenced was blood. Receptors originate from a man between 70 and 80 years old in good health.

This clonotype showed up just a few times. The chain links TRBV7-2 to TRBJ2-3, with a possible D match to TRBD2 (5 bases). Trimming took off 1 base at V and 0 bases at J, with 23 bases between the two ends. From germline, CDR1 is SGHTA and CDR2 FQGNSA. This CDR3 has 20 amino acids. In DNA form, the CDR3 reads TGTGCCAGCAGCTTAGTGGACTTAGACCGGATCGCGACTAGCACAGATACGCAGTATTTT. Protein: CASSLVDLDRIATSTDTQYF.

This chain uses TRBV12-3 or TRBV12-4 with TRBJ1-3; perhaps TRBD1 as D (5 bases). Between the trimmed V and J ends, which lost 1 base and 0 bases, there was a span of 13 bases. The CDR3 length is 17 residues. The CDR3 DNA is TGTGCCAGCAGTTTAGGGCCGGGGACGAGCTCTGGAAACACCATATATTTT. It yields the protein CASSLGPGTSSGNTIYF.

This clonotype was seen at least ten times. The junction departs from germline at one end; a sequencing error may be responsible. The V gene is TRBV7-8, the J gene TRBJ2-7; weak D call: TRBD2 (6 bases). The CDR3 runs to 12 residues. The V gene's germline CDR1 is SGHVS and CDR2 FQNEAQ. CDR3 loop: CASSAGSSGLNF. The CDR3 coding sequence is TGTGCCAGCAGCGCCGGTAGTTCGGGACTCAACTTC.

This clonotype has at least ten counts. This chain joins TRBV9 and TRBJ2-3; 10 nucleotides match TRBD2. Germline V gene data show CDR1 as SGDLS and CDR2 as YYNGEE. The CDR3 contains 16 residues. V dropped 0 bases and J dropped 5; count of bases not matched to a gene: 6. The CDR3 is CASSVASAGGIDTQYF. CDR3 coding DNA: TGTGCCAGCAGCGTAGCGTCAGCGGGAGGGATAGATACGCAGTATTTT.

The chain joins TRBV7-2 to TRBJ1-2; unclear D gene. The CDR3 totals 16 residues. Looked up from germline, CDR1 is SGHTA and CDR2 is FQGNSA. Trimming removed 5 bases at V and 7 bases at J, with 23 bases between. CDR3 amino acids: CASSPLTQTIRSGYTF. CDR3 coding DNA: TGTGCCAGCAGCCCGTTGACCCAGACAATACGATCTGGCTACACCTTC.

This clonotype was seen more than once but under ten times. The chain recombines TRBV5-5 with TRBJ1-4; maybe TRBD1 (6 bases). CDR3 length: 13 amino acids. Trimming removed 4 bases at V and 9 bases at J, with 13 bases between. The V gene's germline CDR1 is SGHKS and CDR2 YYEKEE (reference sequence). This chain's CDR3 is CASSPGGPQKLFF. In DNA form, the CDR3 reads TGTGCCAGCAGCCCCGGGGGCCCTCAAAAACTGTTTTTT.

The chain combines TRBV19 with TRBJ1-5, with D unclear. The CDR3 has 12 residues. Trimming took off 5 bases at V and 9 bases at J, with 11 bases between the two ends. CDR1 LNHDA and CDR2 SQIVND come from the germline V gene (reference sequence). CDR3 amino acids: CASSLDRSPQHF. CDR3 DNA sequence: TGTGCCAGTAGTCTTGACCGCTCGCCCCAGCATTTT.

V is TRBV18 and J is TRBJ2-5; maybe TRBD2 (6 bases). The closer fit of TRBJ2-7 to the DNA end suggests the J call may be wrong. Germline-derived CDR1 and CDR2 are KGHSH and LQKENI. There are 15 residues in the CDR3. The CDR3 loop reads CASSPRAGTPYEQYF. The CDR3 nucleotides are TGTGCCAGCTCACCACGGGCAGGGACTCCCTACGAGCAGTACTTC.

The chain has TRBV25-1 and TRBJ1-2; 9 bases agree with TRBD1. Germline CDR1 MGHDK, CDR2 SYGVNS. This CDR3 comprises 15 residues. V gave up 1 base and J gave up 7 bases; unmatched junction bases: 7. The CDR3 nucleotides are TGTGCCAGCAGTGAATTCGGGACAGGGTGGGGTGGCTACACCTTC. It encodes CASSEFGTGWGGYTF.

A few counts support this clonotype. The chain links TRBV12-3 or TRBV12-4 to TRBJ1-1, with D hard to call. This CDR3 is 14 amino acids long. The V end lost 2 bases, the J end lost 6 bases, and 13 bases lay between the germline ends. CDR3 DNA: TGTGCCAGCAGTTTACGGGCACTGGGCTCTGAAGCTTTCTTT. Protein: CASSLRALGSEAFF.

This clonotype was detected a few times. This chain joins TRBV12-3 or TRBV12-4 and TRBJ2-6; no reliable D call. Trimming removed 4 bases from V and 8 bases from J, with 12 bases in between. The CDR3 has 14 residues. In DNA, the CDR3 is TGTGCCAGCAGTTATAAAGGGTACCCCAACGTCCTGACTTTC. Amino acid sequence: CASSYKGYPNVLTF.

The rearrangement uses TRBV19 and TRBJ1-1, with a possible D match to TRBD1 (5 bases). The germline CDR1 and CDR2 sequences are LNHDA and SQIVND (reference sequence). The germline V and J ends were trimmed by 5 bases and 8 bases, with 21 bases remaining between them. CDR3 size: 15 residues. The CDR3: CASSFNARDPVEAFF. In DNA, the CDR3 is TGTGCCAGTAGTTTCAATGCCAGGGACCCAGTGGAAGCTTTCTTT.

This clonotype was seen only a few times. This sequence joins TRBV5-1 and TRBJ2-6; 11 bases agree with TRBD1. J gave up 2 bases and V 3 bases, and 7 bases lay outside the gene matches. Per germline, CDR1 SGHRS and CDR2 YFSETQ. There are 18 residues in the CDR3. CDR3 DNA sequence: TGCGCCAGCAGCTCCCGGACAGGGGGCTTTGCTGGGGCCAACGTCCTGACTTTC. Protein product: CASSSRTGGFAGANVLTF.

This sequence joins TRBV20-1 and TRBJ2-4, with TRBD1 identical over 9 bases. The V gene's germline CDR1 is DFQATT and CDR2 SNEGSKA (reference sequence). With 1 base clipped from V and 3 bases from J, the junction kept 4 bases outside the gene matches. This CDR3 region has 15 residues. As DNA, the CDR3 is TGCAGTGCTAGAGGGACAGGGGAGGGCAAAAACATTCAGTACTTC. Its translation: CSARGTGEGKNIQYF.

The chain combines TRBV6-1 with TRBJ2-7; TRBD2 matches at 8 bases. CDR3 length equals 15 residues. Unmatched junction bases numbered 5, after V lost 1 base and J lost 3 bases. In germline, CDR1 is MNHNS, CDR2 SASEGT. The CDR3 DNA follows: TGTGCCAGCAGTGAAGATTGGCGGGGGGACTACGAGCAGTACTTC. Protein sequence: CASSEDWRGDYEQYF.

The rearrangement uses TRBV5-1 and TRBJ2-5; maybe TRBD2 (6 bases). The end of the DNA is better explained by TRBJ2-1, so the J call may be wrong. CDR1 SGHRS and CDR2 YFSETQ come from the germline V gene. The CDR3 has 14 amino acids. CDR3 region: CASSGGLNHNEQFF. In nucleotides, the CDR3 is TGCGCCAGCAGCGGGGGACTGAACCACAATGAGCAGTTCTTC.

The V and J genes are TRBV20-1 and TRBJ1-5, with TRBD1 matching over 7 bases. This CDR3 is built from 14 residues. J lost 7 bases, V lost 0 bases, and 6 bases had no gene match. Germline loops: CDR1 DFQATT, CDR2 SNEGSKA (reference sequence). The CDR3 protein is CSAREDRVGQPQHF. The CDR3 nucleotides read TGCAGTGCTAGAGAAGACAGGGTGGGACAGCCCCAGCATTTT.

This clonotype was detected many times. V gene TRBV7-2 combines with J gene TRBJ1-2; D perhaps matches TRBD1 (5 bases). The germline CDR1 and CDR2 sequences are SGHTA and FQGNSA. Between the trimmed V and J ends, which lost 11 bases and 3 bases, there was a span of 13 bases. This CDR3 is built from 12 residues. CDR3 sequence (DNA): TGTGCCTCGTCAGGGTACGACTATGGCTACACCTTC. Protein sequence: CASSGYDYGYTF.

This clonotype was seen a handful of times. The gene calls are TRBV12-3 or TRBV12-4 and TRBJ1-1; tentative D call: TRBD1 (5 bases). The germline V and J ends were trimmed by 3 bases and 3 bases, with 11 bases remaining between them. The CDR3 runs to 14 residues. The CDR3 spells CASSFNGAHTEAFF. DNA for the CDR3: TGTGCCAGCAGTTTCAATGGGGCGCACACTGAAGCTTTCTTT.

This clonotype was seen only a few times. This rearrangement joins TRBV6-2 or TRBV6-3 to TRBJ2-2; 11 bases agree with TRBD2. This CDR3 is built from 17 residues. Trimming took 2 bases from V and 0 from J; bases not matched to a gene: 2. Germline V gene lookup returns CDR1 MNHEY and CDR2 SVGEGT. CDR3 sequence (DNA): TGTGCCAGCAGTTACGCTAGCGGGAGGACGAACACCGGGGAGCTGTTTTTT. It encodes CASSYASGRTNTGELFF.

This sequence joins TRBV3-1 and TRBJ2-1, with 7 positions matching TRBD2. Losses at the gene ends were 0 bases for V and 1 base for J; bases not matched to a gene: 12. CDR1 is LGHDT and CDR2 is YNNKEL in the germline V gene (reference sequence). This CDR3 contains 19 residues. The CDR3, as DNA: TGTGCCAGCAGCCAAGATTTGGGAGGGGTTCTCCGATCCTACAATGAGCAGTTCTTC. It codes for CASSQDLGGVLRSYNEQFF.

This clonotype appeared a few times. The chain combines TRBV7-6 with TRBJ1-2; unclear D gene. There are 14 residues in the CDR3. Deletions cut 5 bases from V and 4 bases from J, with 14 bases between. Germline V gene data show CDR1 as SGHVS and CDR2 as FNYEAQ. CDR3 residues: CASSPLEMVYGYTF. CDR3 coding DNA: TGTGCCAGCAGCCCGTTGGAGATGGTCTATGGCTACACCTTC.

The chain recombines TRBV3-1 with TRBJ2-2, with 12 positions matching TRBD2. Trimming cost V 2 bases and J 5 bases; bases outside gene matches: 6. The CDR3 covers 17 residues. The V gene's germline CDR1 is LGHDT and CDR2 YNNKEL (reference sequence). This CDR3 reads CASSQKGLAGGTGELFF. DNA of the CDR3: TGTGCCAGCAGCCAAAAGGGGCTAGCGGGAGGGACCGGGGAGCTGTTTTTT. Based on the CDR3 plus reference TRBV3-1 and TRBJ2-2, the full variable domain is DTAVSQTPKYLVTQMGNDKSIKCEQNLGHDTMYWYKQDSKKFLKIMFSYNNKELIINETVPNRFSPKSPDKAHLNLHINSLELGDSAVYFCASSQKGLAGGTGELFFGEGSRLTVL.

The chain is built from TRBV11-2 and TRBJ2-5; D is uncertain. The J call may be wrong; the DNA end is better matched by TRBJ2-7. Germline CDR1 is SGHAT and CDR2 is FQNNGV. The CDR3 is 13 amino acids. CDR3 loop: CASSLQPTYEQYF. The CDR3 coding sequence is TGTGCCAGCAGCCTACAGCCGACCTACGAGCAGTACTTC.

This clonotype was found a few times. Sequence at one end of the junction differs from germline and may be a read error. V usage is TRBV6-6 and J usage is TRBJ1-4; 12 bases are a match to TRBD1. CDR1 and CDR2 from the germline V gene are MNHNY and SVGAGI (reference sequence). This CDR3 region has 16 residues. CDR3: CAGSYLRDRGLEKLFF. The CDR3 bases are TGTGCCGGCAGTTACCTCCGGGACAGGGGGCTTGAAAAACTGTTTTTT.

This clonotype turned up a few times. This chain joins TRBV6-2 or TRBV6-3 and TRBJ2-1; D gene ambiguous. Germline V gene data show CDR1 as MNHEY and CDR2 as SVGEGT. V lost 1 base and J lost 8, with 15 bases in between. This CDR3 spans 15 amino acids. CDR3 in amino acids: CASSYFSPPEDEQFF. The CDR3 nucleotides read TGTGCCAGCAGTTACTTCTCGCCCCCGGAAGATGAGCAGTTCTTC.

This clonotype was observed a few times. The chain's CDR3 is CAIKETGDSPLHF. CDR3 bases: TGTGCCATCAAGGAAACAGGGGATTCACCCCTCCACTTT. The J gene is TRBJ1-6, the V gene TRBV10-3, with TRBD1 matching 7 bases. Germline V CDR1 and CDR2: ENHRY, SYGVKD. V was clipped by 7 bases and J by 8 bases; unmatched bases: 5. The CDR3 is 13 amino acids.